This TCR beta chain was identified during a study of blood T cell repertoires in COVID-19. Study in general: Samples representing acute and convalescent COVID-19 were sourced from the United States, Italy and Spain. T cells, B-cell-depleted T cells, or PBMCs supplied cDNA or gDNA.

Germline-derived CDR1 and CDR2 are SGDLS and YYNGEE. The CDR3 contains 13 residues. The V gene lost 4 bases and the J gene lost 5 bases, with 13 bases spanning the gap. While infection was still active, Seattle patients were enrolled and then followed longitudinally. Authors' methods: Reference gene primer amplification gave estimated nucleated cell counts. TCRdb keeps only in-frame clones here, not all; method: immunoSEQ multiplex PCR. The DNA was the basis for D and trimming; V, J and clone size are from that table. Altogether some 290,000 clones are present, roughly 90% being singletons, with the ten largest covering around 10%.

V and J are TRBV9 and TRBJ2-7; D possibly corresponds to TRBD2 (6 bases). This TCR derives from a woman aged 25-40 years with COVID-19, enrolled during active disease. The specimen sequenced was peripheral blood. As DNA, the CDR3 is TGTGCCAGCAGCTCCGAGACTAGTCACGAGCAGTACTTC. Its protein is CASSSETSHEQYF. The full variable domain, with the rest looked up from reference TRBV9 and TRBJ2-7, is DSGVTQTPKHLITATGQRVTLRCSPRSGDLSVYWYQQSLDQGLQFLIQYYNGEERAKGNILERFSAQQFPDLHSELNLSSLELGDSALYFCASSSETSHEQYFGPGTRLTVT.